This T cell receptor beta chain was recovered during a study of shared clonotypes between healthy human individuals. This clone was observed at least ten times. Different DNA sequences within this sample yield the same CDR3. This table comes from immunoSEQ multiplex PCR, and its TCRdb copy is limited to in-frame clones, with some not included. This sample has a few hundred thousand clones; roughly 72% occur once, and the top ten carry 9.5% to 15%. Donors were healthy HIV-negative adults without recently reported acute infections or vaccinations. The CDR3 length is 14 residues. In germline, CDR1 is SGHRS, CDR2 YFSETQ. V lost 0 bases, J lost 2 bases, and 6 bases lay in between.

The chain combines TRBV5-1 with TRBJ1-5; unclear D gene. Sequenced: PBMCs. The source of this sequence is a woman aged 35 to 49 in good health. Some clones in this sample may be carry-over from other donors' samples. In DNA, the CDR3 is TGCGCCAGCAGCTTGGATGGCGGCAATCAGCCCCAGCATTTT. Translating gives CASSLDGGNQPQHF. Looking up the rest from reference TRBV5-1 and TRBJ1-5 gives the full variable domain: KAGVTQTPRYLIKTRGQQVTLSCSPISGHRSVSWYQQTPGQGLQFLFEYFSETQRNKGNFPGRFSGRQFSNSRSEMNVSTLELGDSALYLCASSLDGGNQPQHFGDGTRLSIL.